A selection of T cell receptor beta chains follows, all from one sample in a study of graft-versus-host responses after intestinal transplantation. Clones were read by immunoSEQ multiplex PCR, and TCRdb kept only the in-frame ones, dropping some. The top ten hold approximately 4.1% of the sample, which has some 15,000 clones, approximately 80% seen once. This specimen was ileum tissue, taken 27 days after intestinal transplant. The receptors stem from a human patient who received an intestinal transplant, so some T cells may come from the graft donor. Each CDR3 is given with its conserved first and last residue. Fields, in order: J gene, D gene, clone size, V gene, CDR3 DNA, CDR3 protein. D genes are given only for firm matches. Clone size is stated in some rows and not others, as once, few, many or a class when expanded.

J gene: TRBJ1-5
D gene: TRBD1
clone size: .
V gene: TRBV11-3
CDR3 DNA: TGTGCCAGCAGCCAAAACCGGGACAGGGGGCAAGGGCAGCCCCAGCATTTT
CDR3 protein: CASSQNRDRGQGQPQHF

J gene: TRBJ2-3
D gene: .
clone size: .
V gene: TRBV27
CDR3 DNA: TGTGCCAGCCGACTAGGGAACACGGATACGCAGTATTTT
CDR3 protein: CASRLGNTDTQYF

J gene: TRBJ1-1
D gene: TRBD1
clone size: .
V gene: TRBV29-1
CDR3 DNA: TGCAGCGTTGCGACAGGGTTGGCTGAAGCTTTCTTT
CDR3 protein: CSVATGLAEAFF

J gene: TRBJ1-3
D gene: TRBD1
clone size: .
V gene: TRBV7-2
CDR3 DNA: TGTGCCAGCAGCTTAGCTGGGACAGGGGTGGGAAACACCATATATTTT
CDR3 protein: CASSLAGTGVGNTIYF

J gene: TRBJ2-5
D gene: TRBD2
clone size: .
V gene: TRBV28
CDR3 DNA: TGTGCCAGCAGCTTAGGGCAATCTAGCGGGGTCCAAGAGACCCAGTACTTC
CDR3 protein: CASSLGQSSGVQETQYF

J gene: TRBJ1-5
D gene: TRBD1
clone size: few
V gene: TRBV6-1
CDR3 DNA: TGTGCCAGCAGTGTCCCAGGGGGGAATCAGCCCCAGCATTTT
CDR3 protein: CASSVPGGNQPQHF

J gene: TRBJ2-3
D gene: TRBD2
clone size: .
V gene: TRBV5-1
CDR3 DNA: TGCGCCAGCAGCACGACCGCCGGGACTAGACCCACAGATACGCAGTATTTT
CDR3 protein: CASSTTAGTRPTDTQYF

J gene: TRBJ2-3
D gene: .
clone size: .
V gene: TRBV4-2
CDR3 DNA: TGTGCCAGCAGCCCCCGTAGATTGGGCGGGACAGATACGCAGTATTTT
CDR3 protein: CASSPRRLGGTDTQYF

J gene: TRBJ1-1
D gene: TRBD1
clone size: .
V gene: TRBV18
CDR3 DNA: TGTGCCAGCTCACCAGCCAACCGACAGGGCTTGAACACTGAAGCTTTCTTT
CDR3 protein: CASSPANRQGLNTEAFF

J gene: TRBJ1-1
D gene: .
clone size: few
V gene: TRBV5-1
CDR3 DNA: TGCGCCACCAAAGAGTACTGGAACACTGAAGCTTTCTTT
CDR3 protein: CATKEYWNTEAFF

J gene: TRBJ1-2
D gene: TRBD1
clone size: .
V gene: TRBV28
CDR3 DNA: TGTGCCAGCAGCCTAACAGGGGCGAACTATGGCTACACCTTC
CDR3 protein: CASSLTGANYGYTF

J gene: TRBJ2-2
D gene: .
clone size: few
V gene: TRBV5-1
CDR3 DNA: TGCGCCAGCAGCTTGACGGTTGACACCGGGGAGCTGTTTTTT
CDR3 protein: CASSLTVDTGELFF

J gene: TRBJ2-1
D gene: .
clone size: .
V gene: TRBV11-3
CDR3 DNA: TGTGCCAGCAGCGCACAGGGGGGGTCCTACAATGAGCAGTTCTTC
CDR3 protein: CASSAQGGSYNEQFF

J gene: TRBJ1-5
D gene: .
clone size: few
V gene: TRBV7-9
CDR3 DNA: TGTGCCAGCAGCTCCGGCCCGGGGATGTGGCAGCCCCAGCATTTT
CDR3 protein: CASSSGPGMWQPQHF

J gene: TRBJ2-5
D gene: TRBD1
clone size: .
V gene: TRBV28
CDR3 DNA: TGTGCCAGCAGTTTGGACAGGGAGCCTGAGACCCAGTACTTC
CDR3 protein: CASSLDREPETQYF

J gene: TRBJ1-2
D gene: .
clone size: .
V gene: TRBV28
CDR3 DNA: TGTGCCAGCACCAATCCACAGTTCTTCTATGGCTACACCTTC
CDR3 protein: CASTNPQFFYGYTF

J gene: TRBJ2-4
D gene: .
clone size: .
V gene: TRBV4-2
CDR3 DNA: TGTGCCAGCAGCCGAGAGGGCAGGGTCGACAAAAACATTCAGTACTTC
CDR3 protein: CASSREGRVDKNIQYF

J gene: TRBJ1-5
D gene: .
clone size: .
V gene: TRBV12-2
CDR3 DNA: TGTGCAAGTCGCTCAGCGCCCGCCGGGACAGGGTTTGAGGATAGCAATCAGCCCCAGCATTTT
CDR3 protein: CASRSAPAGTGFEDSNQPQHF

J gene: TRBJ2-1
D gene: TRBD2
clone size: .
V gene: TRBV5-4
CDR3 DNA: TGTGCCAGCAGCTCCATAGCGGGAGGGCCCAGCTCCTACAATGAGCAGTTCTTC
CDR3 protein: CASSSIAGGPSSYNEQFF

J gene: TRBJ1-2
D gene: TRBD1
clone size: once
V gene: TRBV11-2
CDR3 DNA: TGTGCCAGCAGCAACTCCCACAGGGGCACATATGGCTACACCTTC
CDR3 protein: CASSNSHRGTYGYTF

J gene: TRBJ2-1
D gene: .
clone size: .
V gene: TRBV15
CDR3 DNA: TGTGCCACCAGCAGAGATACCTCTCGGCGGGTAGAACCCTACAATGAGCAGTTCTTC
CDR3 protein: CATSRDTSRRVEPYNEQFF

J gene: TRBJ2-2
D gene: TRBD1
clone size: .
V gene: TRBV30
CDR3 DNA: TGTGCCTGGAGTGGGTTACAGGGGGCTGGGACCGGGGAGCTGTTTTTT
CDR3 protein: CAWSGLQGAGTGELFF

J gene: TRBJ1-2
D gene: TRBD1
clone size: once
V gene: TRBV29-1
CDR3 DNA: TGCAGCGTTGACGGACAGGTGGGCCGTGGCTACACCTTC
CDR3 protein: CSVDGQVGRGYTF

J gene: TRBJ2-5
D gene: TRBD2
clone size: .
V gene: TRBV5-6
CDR3 DNA: TGTGCCAGCAGCCAGAAGCGGGGGGAGATTGAGACCCAGTACTTC
CDR3 protein: CASSQKRGEIETQYF

J gene: TRBJ2-2
D gene: TRBD2
clone size: few
V gene: TRBV4-2
CDR3 DNA: TGTGCCAGCAGCCAAGTTTTTCCCGGGACTAGCGGCACCGGGGAGCTGTTTTTT
CDR3 protein: CASSQVFPGTSGTGELFF

J gene: TRBJ2-1
D gene: .
clone size: .
V gene: TRBV13
CDR3 DNA: TGTGCCAGCAGCTTAAGGCGGTACAATGAGCAGTTCTTC
CDR3 protein: CASSLRRYNEQFF

J gene: TRBJ2-1
D gene: TRBD2
clone size: .
V gene: TRBV2
CDR3 DNA: TGTGCCACGGAGAGGGGGAGCGGGGGGAGAAATGAGCAGTTCTTC
CDR3 protein: CATERGSGGRNEQFF